The 28 T cell receptor beta chains reported below all come from one sample, sequenced in a study of glioma-infiltrating T cells. The iRepertoire nested amplicon-rescue multiplex PCR amplified TCR alpha and beta CDR3s from RNA. MiXCR was run by TCRdb on the multiplex PCR reads, yielding one entry per CDR3 protein. The table lists some 3,900 distinct CDR3 sequences, 92% of them singletons. Material for sequencing was glioma tissue, nonneoplastic brain tissue, or PBMCs (not recorded which). The receptors here all came from a human donor with low-grade glioma or glioblastoma, undergoing nonglioma brain surgery, or in good health (not recorded which).

Points on this clonotype: With the library built for alpha chains, this beta chain is off target and its frequency is not meaningful. This sequence joins TRBV6-6 and TRBJ2-1, with D maybe TRBD2 (6 bases). The germline CDR1 and CDR2 sequences are MNHNY and SVGAGI (reference sequence). The CDR3 spans 14 residues. Trimming took 10 bases from V and 3 from J, leaving 16 bases between them. CDR3 coding DNA: TGTGCCACCTCTCCGGGAGCGTACTACAATGAGCAGTTCTTC. It translates to CATSPGAYYNEQFF.

On this clonotype: This beta chain represents an off-target read in a library built for alpha chains; its size is of limited meaning. The chain has TRBV6-1 and TRBJ1-1; the D is unclear. In germline, CDR1 is MNHNS, CDR2 SASEGT. The CDR3 is 13 residues long. The V end lost 1 base, the J end lost 6 bases, and 9 bases lay between the germline ends. The CDR3 reads CASSEDWASEAFF. The DNA of the CDR3 is TGTGCCAGCAGTGAAGATTGGGCATCTGAAGCTTTCTTT.

Notes on this clonotype: This beta chain is a stray sequence in a library constructed for alpha chains; its clone size is not meaningful. J is TRBJ2-3 and V is TRBV7-2; no firm D call. V lost 5 bases to trimming and J lost 2 bases, with 5 bases between them. Germline V gene lookup returns CDR1 SGHTA and CDR2 FQGNSA. The CDR3 contains 12 residues. The CDR3 reads CASSLYTDTQYF. The CDR3 DNA reads TGTGCCAGCAGCCTTTACACAGATACGCAGTATTTT. The whole variable domain, remainder taken from reference TRBV7-2 and TRBJ2-3, is GAGVSQSPSNKVTEKGKDVELRCDPISGHTALYWYRQSLGQGLEFLIYFQGNSAPDKSGLPSDRFSAERTGGSVSTLTIQRTQQEDSAVYLCASSLYTDTQYFGPGTRLTVL.

About this clonotype itself: A library prepared for alpha chains yielded this beta chain as an off-target read; its size is of little meaning. The rearrangement uses TRBV4-2 and TRBJ1-1; D may be TRBD1 (6 bases). V was shortened by 5 bases and J by 0 bases, with 16 bases between the two germline ends. The CDR3 is 16 residues long. The V gene's germline CDR1 is LGHNA and CDR2 YNFKEQ. CDR3 nucleotides: TGTGCCAGCAGCTCCCACCGGGGGCTTATGAACACTGAAGCTTTCTTT. Residues: CASSSHRGLMNTEAFF.

A word on this clonotype: Being off target in a library aimed at alpha chains, this beta chain has a size of little meaning. The chain is built from TRBV19 and TRBJ2-1; 9 nucleotides agree with TRBD2. The length of the CDR3 is 14 residues. Germline trimming cut 5 bases from V and 4 bases from J; bases unmatched to any gene: 3. Looked up from germline, CDR1 is LNHDA and CDR2 is SQIVND (reference sequence). The CDR3 loop reads CASSETSGYNEQFF. CDR3 DNA sequence: TGTGCCAGTAGTGAGACTAGCGGTTACAATGAGCAGTTCTTC.

With respect to this clonotype: Mismatch with germline at one junction end may stem from a read error. Within a library made for alpha chains, this beta chain is off target, and its count is uninformative. This rearrangement joins TRBV6-2 or TRBV6-3 to TRBJ2-3; TRBD2 matches at 7 bases. The CDR3 length is 16 residues. CDR1 is MNHEY and CDR2 is SVGEGT in the germline V gene. The CDR3 sequence is CATSDPSGIGKDTQYF. The CDR3 DNA reads as TGTGCCACCAGTGATCCCAGCGGGATTGGAAAAGATACGCAGTATTTT.

A note on this clonotype: This beta chain appears as a stray read in a library generated for alpha chains; its size is not informative. The CDR3 reads CASSDRGLALDEQFF. The CDR3 nucleotides read TGTGCCAGCAGTGATCGGGGACTAGCATTGGATGAGCAGTTCTTC. The V gene is TRBV25-1, the J gene TRBJ2-1; 9 nucleotides agree with TRBD2. The germline CDR1 and CDR2 sequences are MGHDK and SYGVNS. With V trimmed by 3 bases and J by 8 bases, 8 bases remained unmatched. The CDR3 contains 15 residues.

Note on this clonotype: Little can be read into the size of this beta chain, an off-target read in a library designed for alpha chains. The V call is TRBV6-5, the J call TRBJ1-1; a possible D gene is TRBD1 (6 bases). V was trimmed by 6 bases and J by 6 bases, leaving 8 bases between them. Germline CDR1 is MNHEY and CDR2 is SVGAGI. The CDR3 length is 11 residues. The CDR3 reads CASSPGAEAFF. Written as DNA, the CDR3 is TGTGCCAGCAGCCCAGGGGCTGAAGCTTTCTTT.

Concerning this clonotype itself: A library prepared for alpha chains yielded this beta chain as an off-target read; its size is of little meaning. CDR3 in amino acids: CASSQRGNQPQHF. The CDR3 DNA sequence: TGTGCCAGCAGCCAGCGAGGGAATCAGCCCCAGCATTTT. The chain uses TRBV3-1 and TRBJ1-5, with D unclear. CDR3 size: 13 residues. Trimming removed 3 bases from V and 4 bases from J, with 7 bases in between. Looked up from germline, CDR1 is LGHDT and CDR2 is YNNKEL (reference sequence).

This clonotype was seen a handful of times. The size of this beta chain means little, since it is a stray read in a library made for alpha chains. V gene TRBV6-1 combines with J gene TRBJ1-1; no clear D. CDR3 length: 14 amino acids. Germline V gene sequence: CDR1 MNHNS, CDR2 SASEGT. V lost 6 bases to trimming and J lost 0 bases, with 11 bases between them. The CDR3 DNA is TGTGCCAGCAGCCTTAAAACGGTGAACACTGAAGCTTTCTTT. Translated, it gives CASSLKTVNTEAFF.

Of note for this clonotype: This beta chain appears as a stray read in a library generated for alpha chains; its size is not informative. The chain uses TRBV7-9 and TRBJ1-2; D gene ambiguous. The germline gives CDR1 SEHNR, CDR2 FQNEAQ (reference sequence). V dropped 5 bases and J dropped 8 bases, with 12 bases sitting between them. CDR3 size: 12 residues. DNA of the CDR3: TGTGCCAGCAGCCACGGGCAGGTGGGCTACACCTTC. Translated, it gives CASSHGQVGYTF.

This clonotype occurred once. This beta chain is off target for a library built for alpha chains, so its abundance means little. V gene TRBV6-2 or TRBV6-3 combines with J gene TRBJ1-3; D is perhaps TRBD1 (6 bases). Per germline, CDR1 MNHEY and CDR2 SVGEGT. Trimming took 1 base from V and 1 from J, leaving 17 bases between them. CDR3 size: 18 residues. CDR3: CASSYWDPRGSSGNTIYF. DNA for the CDR3: TGTGCCAGCAGTTACTGGGACCCCAGGGGTTCATCTGGAAACACCATATATTTT.

This clonotype has a single count. The size of this beta chain means little, since it is a stray read in a library made for alpha chains. The chain has TRBV20-1 and TRBJ2-1; TRBD2 aligns across 10 bases. Unmatched junction bases numbered 4, after V lost 2 bases and J lost 12 bases. In germline, CDR1 is DFQATT, CDR2 SNEGSKA (reference sequence). The CDR3 spans 12 residues. The CDR3 DNA sequence: TGCAGTGCTAGATCTAGCGGGAGTTTGCAGTTCTTC. Translation gives CSARSSGSLQFF.

As regards this clonotype: Because the library targeted alpha chains, this beta chain is an off-target read whose size means little. The CDR3 loop reads CSARGGVGNTIYF. CDR3 nucleotides: TGCAGTGCTAGAGGCGGGGTTGGAAACACCATATATTTT. J is TRBJ1-3 and V is TRBV20-1, with D unresolved. Trimming cost V 1 base and J 3 bases, with 7 bases left between them. Germline V CDR1 and CDR2: DFQATT, SNEGSKA (reference sequence). The CDR3 runs to 13 residues.

Regarding this clonotype: This beta chain came through as a stray read in a library set up for alpha chains, and its size says little. The chain combines TRBV6-2 or TRBV6-3 with TRBJ1-3; no reliable D call. The germline V and J ends were trimmed by 6 bases and 0 bases, with 12 bases remaining between them. In germline, CDR1 is MNHEY, CDR2 SVGEGT. The CDR3 loop spans 15 amino acids. CDR3 sequence (DNA): TGTGCCAGCAGCCCCGACGGAACCTCTGGAAACACCATATATTTT. Amino acid sequence: CASSPDGTSGNTIYF.

As regards this clonotype: In a library made to pick up alpha chains, this beta chain is a stray read with a size that means little. This chain uses TRBV7-2 with TRBJ2-1; TRBD1 agrees at 8 bases. The J call may be faulty, since TRBJ2-5 better matches the DNA end. There are 15 residues in the CDR3. Germline CDR1 is SGHTA and CDR2 is FQGNSA. CDR3 DNA: TGTGCCAGCAGCTTAGCGGGACAGGCGGGGGAGACCCAGTACTTC. Translated, it gives CASSLAGQAGETQYF.

To note about this clonotype: Because the library targeted alpha chains, this beta chain is an off-target read whose size means little. The chain carries TRBV10-2 and TRBJ1-3; D possibly corresponds to TRBD1 (6 bases). V lost 6 bases and J 0 bases, leaving 12 bases between the germline ends. Germline loops: CDR1 WSHSY, CDR2 SAAADI. This CDR3 comprises 15 residues. The CDR3 spells CASRPDSYSGNTIYF. CDR3 sequence (DNA): TGCGCCAGCAGGCCGGACAGCTACTCTGGAAACACCATATATTTT.

Concerning this clonotype: A library made for alpha chains picked up this beta chain off target, so its size means little. The rearrangement uses TRBV10-3 and TRBJ2-5; D is ambiguous. Germline V gene data show CDR1 as ENHRY and CDR2 as SYGVKD. V was clipped by 3 bases and J by 5 bases, with 10 bases between them. The CDR3 has 13 residues. CDR3 amino acids: CAISERGRETQYF. The CDR3 DNA reads TGTGCCATCAGTGAACGTGGGCGGGAGACCCAGTACTTC.

A remark on this clonotype: This beta chain represents an off-target read in a library built for alpha chains; its size is of limited meaning. CDR3 region: CASTSVPYDLSTEAFF. The CDR3 nucleotides are TGTGCCAGCACTTCGGTCCCCTACGATTTGAGCACTGAAGCTTTCTTT. The rearrangement joins TRBV6-2 or TRBV6-3 to TRBJ1-1; D ambiguous. Germline values: CDR1 MNHEY, CDR2 SVGEGT. The CDR3 is made up of 16 amino acids. The V end lost 7 bases, the J end lost 4 bases, and 22 bases lay between the germline ends.

Note on this clonotype: The library was prepared for alpha chains; this beta chain is a stray read, so its frequency means little. The gene calls are TRBV6-6 and TRBJ1-2, with D perhaps TRBD1 (5 bases). Looked up from germline, CDR1 is MNHNY and CDR2 is SVGAGI (reference sequence). The V end lost 0 bases, the J end lost 3 bases, and 17 bases lay between the germline ends. The CDR3 runs to 17 residues. The CDR3 nucleotides are TGTGCCAGCAGTTACTCGTGGCAGGGAGCGGTAGACTATGGCTACACCTTC. Translation gives CASSYSWQGAVDYGYTF.

Details on this clonotype: In a library made to pick up alpha chains, this beta chain is a stray read with a size that means little. The chain has TRBV27 and TRBJ1-5; TRBD1 matches 7 bases. The ends lost 6 bases at V and 0 bases at J; junction bases unmatched: 8. The CDR3 runs to 16 residues. Germline CDR1 MNHEY, CDR2 SMNVEV (reference sequence). The CDR3 spells CASSPSGQSSNQPQHF. For the CDR3, the DNA is TGTGCCAGCAGCCCTTCGGGACAGAGTAGCAATCAGCCCCAGCATTTT.

Regarding this clonotype: A library made for alpha chains picked up this beta chain off target, so its size means little. The rearrangement links TRBV20-1 to TRBJ2-5; 8 bases are a match to TRBD1. Germline values: CDR1 DFQATT, CDR2 SNEGSKA (reference sequence). The trim removed 0 bases at V and 5 bases at J, leaving 5 bases unmatched. This CDR3 has 14 residues. CDR3 bases: TGCAGTGCTAGAGATCGACAGGGGCCGGAGACCCAGTACTTC. Translating it yields CSARDRQGPETQYF.

To note about this clonotype: This beta chain is a stray sequence in a library constructed for alpha chains; its clone size is not meaningful. The J gene is TRBJ2-1, the V gene TRBV27; D not resolved. Germline loops: CDR1 MNHEY, CDR2 SMNVEV (reference sequence). CDR3 length equals 14 residues. V was clipped by 7 bases and J by 9 bases, with 19 bases between them. The CDR3 DNA reads TGTGCCAGCACCACCCTAGAGGTTTGGGGTGAGCAGTTCTTC. Its protein product is CASTTLEVWGEQFF.

Of note for this clonotype: Since it is a stray read in a library aimed at alpha chains, this beta chain has a size that is not meaningful. The chain joins TRBV28 to TRBJ2-7; D is unresolved. From germline, CDR1 is MDHEN and CDR2 SYDVKM. The CDR3 consists of 12 residues. V lost 3 bases and J lost 3, with 6 bases in between. CDR3 sequence (DNA): TGTGCCAGCAGTTTGGGCAGCTACGAGCAGTACTTC. Its protein product is CASSLGSYEQYF. Looking up the rest from reference TRBV28 and TRBJ2-7 gives the full variable domain: DVKVTQSSRYLVKRTGEKVFLECVQDMDHENMFWYRQDPGLGLRLIYFSYDVKMKEKGDIPEGYSVSREKKERFSLILESASTNQTSMYLCASSLGSYEQYFGPGTRLTVT.

Concerning this clonotype: This beta chain represents an off-target read in a library built for alpha chains; its size is of limited meaning. CDR3 sequence (DNA): TGTGCCAGTTCCATAAGCGGAGTTTACAATGAGCAGTTCTTC. Protein: CASSISGVYNEQFF. This chain links TRBV19 with TRBJ2-1; tentatively, D is TRBD2 (5 bases). Germline lookup yields CDR1 LNHDA and CDR2 SQIVND (reference sequence). V was pared by 8 bases and J by 4 bases, with 15 bases between. The CDR3 is made up of 14 amino acids.

To note about this clonotype: The library was prepared for alpha chains; this beta chain is a stray read, so its frequency means little. V gene TRBV24-1 combines with J gene TRBJ2-1; TRBD2 aligns across 12 bases. V trimming: 4 bases; J trimming: 8 bases; junction bases outside the gene matches: 8. Germline V gene data show CDR1 as KGHDR and CDR2 as SFDVKD. CDR3 length: 16 amino acids. CDR3: CATSEASGRATDEQFF. Here the CDR3 DNA reads TGTGCCACCAGTGAGGCTAGCGGGAGGGCCACGGATGAGCAGTTCTTC.

Details on this clonotype: This beta chain slipped into a library made for alpha chains as a stray read, so its size is not meaningful. V usage is TRBV20-1 and J usage is TRBJ2-1; D not certain. The CDR3 is 18 amino acids. The germline V and J ends were trimmed by 1 base and 8 bases, with 27 bases remaining between them. Germline assignment: CDR1 DFQATT and CDR2 SNEGSKA (reference sequence). Here the CDR3 reads CSARGGVGFQAESDEQFF. The DNA of the CDR3 is TGCAGTGCTAGAGGCGGAGTAGGGTTTCAGGCGGAATCGGATGAGCAGTTCTTC.

About this clonotype: This beta chain represents an off-target read in a library built for alpha chains; its size is of limited meaning. The rearrangement joins TRBV2 to TRBJ2-3; 7 nucleotides match TRBD1. CDR1 and CDR2 from the germline V gene are SNHLY and FYNNEI. The CDR3 sequence is 15 residues long. The V and J ends lost 7 bases and 4 bases, in that order; junction bases with no gene match: 11. CDR3 nucleotides: TGTGCCAGCAAACCCGACAGGGCCGGTCCAGATACGCAGTATTTT. Encoded protein: CASKPDRAGPDTQYF.